This T cell receptor (beta chain) was captured in a study of blood T cell repertoires in COVID-19. Study at large: Acute and convalescent COVID-19 samples came from the United States, Italy and Spain.

Libraries were prepared by immunoSEQ multiplex PCR; TCRdb keeps only in-frame clonotypes and omits some of them. The table lists roughly 70,000 clones, about nine tenths of them singletons, with approximately 6.7% in the top ten. This CDR3 region has 15 residues. With V trimmed by 4 bases and J by 4 bases, 5 bases remained unmatched. The germline V gene encodes CDR1 KGHSH and CDR2 LQKENI. This TCR was recovered from a woman older than 75 with active COVID-19. The sample consisted of peripheral blood. V usage is TRBV18 and J usage is TRBJ2-1, with TRBD2 identical over 9 bases. DNA of the CDR3: TGTGCCAGCTCACGGATAGCGGGAGTTTACAATGAGCAGTTCTTC. Protein sequence: CASSRIAGVYNEQFF.